These T cell receptor beta chains were read from a single sample in a study of human T cells and chemical hapten exposure. Using its own MiXCR run on the RACE reads, TCRdb lists one record per CDR3 protein. The sample lists more than 70,000 distinct CDR3 sequences, about 9.9% seen once, with 1.5% to 2% in the top ten. The specimen comprised whole blood, sampled in connection with sensitization to the hapten diphenylcyclopropenone (DPC). The receptors stem from a man aged 18 to 30 with alopecia areata. Some clones in this sample may be carry-over from other donors' samples. CDR3s include the opening cysteine and the closing phenylalanine or tryptophan. Fields, in order: D gene, V gene, J gene, clone size, CDR3 DNA, CDR3 protein. The D gene is left open where the match is weak. Size tells how often a clone was seen (once, few, many) or the class of an expanded clone, and some rows leave it out.

D gene: .; V gene: TRBV6-4; J gene: TRBJ2-1; clone size: few; CDR3 DNA: TGTGCCAGCAGACAAAACAGGGAGAGCGGTGAGCAGTTCTTC; CDR3 protein: CASRQNRESGEQFF
D gene: .; V gene: TRBV7-6; J gene: TRBJ2-5; clone size: many; CDR3 DNA: TGTGCCAGCAGCTTAAATAACCTCGGGGAGACCCAGTACTTC; CDR3 protein: CASSLNNLGETQYF
D gene: .; V gene: TRBV6-5; J gene: TRBJ2-7; clone size: few; CDR3 DNA: TGTGCCAGCAGCCCCCGGGACGGTCCTTACGAGCAGTACTTC; CDR3 protein: CASSPRDGPYEQYF
D gene: .; V gene: TRBV5-1; J gene: TRBJ2-7; clone size: few; CDR3 DNA: TGCGCCAGCAGCGTTCTGGCGGACGCCGCCTACGAGCAGTACTTC; CDR3 protein: CASSVLADAAYEQYF
D gene: .; V gene: TRBV20-1; J gene: TRBJ1-2; clone size: .; CDR3 DNA: TGCAGTGCTAGAAATAACTATGGCTACACCTTC; CDR3 protein: CSARNNYGYTF
D gene: .; V gene: TRBV9; J gene: TRBJ2-2; clone size: .; CDR3 DNA: TGTGCCAGCAGCGTACCCCCCGGGCCACATCAAGACACCGGGGAGCTGTTTTTT; CDR3 protein: CASSVPPGPHQDTGELFF
D gene: .; V gene: TRBV28; J gene: TRBJ1-1; clone size: few; CDR3 DNA: TGTGCCAGCAGTTTATTAAGGGAAGAAGCTTTCTTT; CDR3 protein: CASSLLREEAFF
D gene: .; V gene: TRBV29-1; J gene: TRBJ2-3; clone size: .; CDR3 DNA: TGCAGCGTTGAAAACAGGGAAGGCACAGATACGCAGTATTTT; CDR3 protein: CSVENREGTDTQYF
D gene: TRBD1; V gene: TRBV28; J gene: TRBJ1-1; clone size: few; CDR3 DNA: TGTGCCAGCACCTACAGGGGGCTGAACACTGAAGCTTTCTTT; CDR3 protein: CASTYRGLNTEAFF
D gene: .; V gene: TRBV5-1; J gene: TRBJ2-3; clone size: few; CDR3 DNA: TGCGCCAGCAGCTTGGGTCCCACGGGAGATACGCAGTATTTT; CDR3 protein: CASSLGPTGDTQYF
D gene: TRBD1; V gene: TRBV20-1; J gene: TRBJ2-1; clone size: few; CDR3 DNA: TGCAGTGCTAGAGACCCGGGACAGGAAACCTACAATGAGCAGTTCTTC; CDR3 protein: CSARDPGQETYNEQFF
D gene: .; V gene: TRBV2; J gene: TRBJ1-1; clone size: few; CDR3 DNA: TGTGCCAGCAGTGTGGATAGGGAGTCGGAAGCTTTCTTT; CDR3 protein: CASSVDRESEAFF
D gene: .; V gene: TRBV11-2; J gene: TRBJ2-7; clone size: few; CDR3 DNA: TGTGCCAGCAGCCATCCCCCTAGCGTATCCTACGAGCAGTACTTC; CDR3 protein: CASSHPPSVSYEQYF
D gene: .; V gene: TRBV6-5; J gene: TRBJ2-7; clone size: .; CDR3 DNA: TGTGCCAGCAGGGATAGGGACCACCCTCGGGAGCAGTACTTC; CDR3 protein: CASRDRDHPREQYF
D gene: TRBD1; V gene: TRBV20-1; J gene: TRBJ2-5; clone size: few; CDR3 DNA: TGCAGTGCTAGAGTTACCGGGACAGGGAGGGAGACCCAGTACTTC; CDR3 protein: CSARVTGTGRETQYF
D gene: TRBD1; V gene: TRBV20-1; J gene: TRBJ1-2; clone size: many; CDR3 DNA: TGCAGTGCTAGAGATCCAGGGGGCTACTATGGCTACACCTTC; CDR3 protein: CSARDPGGYYGYTF
D gene: TRBD2; V gene: TRBV19; J gene: TRBJ2-1; clone size: few; CDR3 DNA: TGTGCCAGTAGTCCCGAGTGGCGGGGGGTCAATGAGCAGTTCTTC; CDR3 protein: CASSPEWRGVNEQFF
D gene: TRBD1; V gene: TRBV6-5; J gene: TRBJ2-2; clone size: few; CDR3 DNA: TGTGCCAGCAGTTCCCAGGGGGCCGACACCGGGGAGCTGTTTTTT; CDR3 protein: CASSSQGADTGELFF
D gene: TRBD1; V gene: TRBV29-1; J gene: TRBJ1-2; clone size: many; CDR3 DNA: TGCAGCGTTGAAAAGGGGGCATACTATGGCTACACCTTC; CDR3 protein: CSVEKGAYYGYTF
D gene: .; V gene: TRBV6-5; J gene: TRBJ1-1; clone size: many; CDR3 DNA: TGTGCCAGCAGTTCCCTAACAGGGAGCACTGAAGCTTTCTTT; CDR3 protein: CASSSLTGSTEAFF
D gene: TRBD2; V gene: TRBV7-6; J gene: TRBJ2-1; clone size: many; CDR3 DNA: TGTGCCAGCAGCTTACTAGCGGGGGGTTCCAGAGGTGAGCAGTTCTTC; CDR3 protein: CASSLLAGGSRGEQFF
D gene: TRBD1; V gene: TRBV9; J gene: TRBJ2-5; clone size: .; CDR3 DNA: TGTGCCAGCAGCGTAGCGGGACAGGGCCAAGAGACCCAGTACTTC; CDR3 protein: CASSVAGQGQETQYF
D gene: .; V gene: TRBV7-8; J gene: TRBJ1-2; clone size: many; CDR3 DNA: TGTGCCAGCAGCTCAGACCACTATGGCTACACCTTC; CDR3 protein: CASSSDHYGYTF
D gene: .; V gene: TRBV9; J gene: TRBJ2-7; clone size: .; CDR3 DNA: TGTGCCAGCAGCGTAGGTTTGGGGGAGTACGAGCAGTACTTC; CDR3 protein: CASSVGLGEYEQYF
D gene: TRBD1; V gene: TRBV11-3; J gene: TRBJ2-2; clone size: many; CDR3 DNA: TGTGCCAGCATGCTTGCCCGGACAGGGGGCATAACCGGGGAGCTGTTTTTT; CDR3 protein: CASMLARTGGITGELFF
D gene: TRBD1; V gene: TRBV7-2; J gene: TRBJ1-2; clone size: .; CDR3 DNA: TGTGCCAGCAGCTCACGACAGGGCGGCTATGGCTACACCTTC; CDR3 protein: CASSSRQGGYGYTF
D gene: TRBD1; V gene: TRBV7-9; J gene: TRBJ2-5; clone size: .; CDR3 DNA: TGTGCCAGCAGCTCAATGACGGGGACAGGGAAAGAGACCCAGTACTTC; CDR3 protein: CASSSMTGTGKETQYF
D gene: .; V gene: TRBV4-2; J gene: TRBJ2-7; clone size: .; CDR3 DNA: TGTGCCAGCCGGGGGTTATACGAGCAGTACTTC; CDR3 protein: CASRGLYEQYF
D gene: .; V gene: TRBV7-2; J gene: TRBJ1-5; clone size: many; CDR3 DNA: TGTGCCAGCAGCTCCGACCAGGGAAATCAGCCCCAGCATTTT; CDR3 protein: CASSSDQGNQPQHF
D gene: .; V gene: TRBV4-3; J gene: TRBJ1-1; clone size: .; CDR3 DNA: TGCGCCAGCAGCCAAGATATGGCAGGCACCATGAACACTGAAGCTTTCTTT; CDR3 protein: CASSQDMAGTMNTEAFF
D gene: .; V gene: TRBV7-9; J gene: TRBJ2-7; clone size: .; CDR3 DNA: TGTGCCAGCAGCTTAGCTAGGCGGGACTACGAGCAGTACTTC; CDR3 protein: CASSLARRDYEQYF
D gene: .; V gene: TRBV7-3; J gene: TRBJ2-1; clone size: few; CDR3 DNA: TGTGCCAGCAGCTTAAGTCTTGCCCAGTACAATGAGCAGTTCTTC; CDR3 protein: CASSLSLAQYNEQFF
D gene: TRBD2; V gene: TRBV7-7; J gene: TRBJ2-5; clone size: few; CDR3 DNA: TGTGCCAGCAGCCTAGCGGAAGGCGAGGAGACCCAGTACTTC; CDR3 protein: CASSLAEGEETQYF
D gene: .; V gene: TRBV11-2; J gene: TRBJ2-3; clone size: many; CDR3 DNA: TGTGCCAGCAGCCTAGGACTGTCAGATACGCAGTATTTT; CDR3 protein: CASSLGLSDTQYF
D gene: TRBD2; V gene: TRBV7-9; J gene: TRBJ2-1; clone size: few; CDR3 DNA: TGTGCCAGCAGCCCGGGACTAGCGCCCTACAATGAGCAGTTCTTC; CDR3 protein: CASSPGLAPYNEQFF
D gene: TRBD1; V gene: TRBV7-2; J gene: TRBJ2-3; clone size: .; CDR3 DNA: TGTGCCAGCAGCTTAAATGGGGACAGGGGCGATACGCAGTATTTT; CDR3 protein: CASSLNGDRGDTQYF
D gene: TRBD1; V gene: TRBV28; J gene: TRBJ2-7; clone size: many; CDR3 DNA: TGTGCCAGCAGTTCTTCAGAGGGTGTGACAGGGCCTGGGAAGCAGTACTTC; CDR3 protein: CASSSSEGVTGPGKQYF
D gene: .; V gene: TRBV12-3/TRBV12-4; J gene: TRBJ1-6; clone size: many; CDR3 DNA: TGTGCCAGCAGTAACGGGCCCTTCATAGGGTCACCCCTCCACTTT; CDR3 protein: CASSNGPFIGSPLHF
D gene: .; V gene: TRBV7-2; J gene: TRBJ1-5; clone size: .; CDR3 DNA: TGTGCCAGCAGCCACCATGGGGCAGTCCTCAATCAGCCCCAGCATTTT; CDR3 protein: CASSHHGAVLNQPQHF
D gene: TRBD2; V gene: TRBV11-1; J gene: TRBJ2-1; clone size: .; CDR3 DNA: TGTGCCAGCAGAACGGGACTAGAACCCTACAATGAGCAGTTCTTC; CDR3 protein: CASRTGLEPYNEQFF
D gene: .; V gene: TRBV12-3/TRBV12-4; J gene: TRBJ1-2; clone size: few; CDR3 DNA: TGTGCCAGCAGTTTCGGTGACAGGCTCTATGGCTACACCTTC; CDR3 protein: CASSFGDRLYGYTF
D gene: .; V gene: TRBV28; J gene: TRBJ2-7; clone size: few; CDR3 DNA: TGTGCCAGCAGGACTGGGACGGGCGCCTACGAGCAGTACTTC; CDR3 protein: CASRTGTGAYEQYF
D gene: .; V gene: TRBV6-2/TRBV6-3; J gene: TRBJ1-2; clone size: few; CDR3 DNA: TGTGCCAGCAGTTATCTCACAGACTATGGCTACACCTTC; CDR3 protein: CASSYLTDYGYTF
D gene: TRBD1; V gene: TRBV29-1; J gene: TRBJ1-2; clone size: .; CDR3 DNA: TGCAGCTTTGCAGGGGGGGCGTCTAACTATGGCTACACCTTC; CDR3 protein: CSFAGGASNYGYTF
D gene: .; V gene: TRBV11-2; J gene: TRBJ2-3; clone size: .; CDR3 DNA: TGTGCCAGCAGCTTAGGGGGCCCGGTCACAGATACGCAGTATTTT; CDR3 protein: CASSLGGPVTDTQYF
D gene: .; V gene: TRBV4-1; J gene: TRBJ2-7; clone size: few; CDR3 DNA: TGCGCCAGCAGCCAACATAAGTTGGACGGGCAGGGGGGGACCTACGAGCAGTACTTC; CDR3 protein: CASSQHKLDGQGGTYEQYF
D gene: TRBD2; V gene: TRBV7-8; J gene: TRBJ2-4; clone size: many; CDR3 DNA: TGTGCCAGCAGCAGCGGGGTTACCAAAAACATTCAGTACTTC; CDR3 protein: CASSSGVTKNIQYF
D gene: TRBD1; V gene: TRBV10-3; J gene: TRBJ2-1; clone size: few; CDR3 DNA: TGTGCCATCAGAGGGGGCGCGGCGGGTGAGCAGTTCTTC; CDR3 protein: CAIRGGAAGEQFF
D gene: .; V gene: TRBV4-1; J gene: TRBJ1-1; clone size: .; CDR3 DNA: TGCGCCAGCACGGAAACAGGGAACACTGAAGCTTTCTTT; CDR3 protein: CASTETGNTEAFF
D gene: .; V gene: TRBV6-2/TRBV6-3; J gene: TRBJ1-2; clone size: .; CDR3 DNA: TGTGCCAGCATGAGGAGGGACTATGGCTACACCTTC; CDR3 protein: CASMRRDYGYTF
D gene: .; V gene: TRBV20-1; J gene: TRBJ1-1; clone size: many; CDR3 DNA: TGCAGTGCAGCGGGAGGGTTCACTGAAGCTTTCTTT; CDR3 protein: CSAAGGFTEAFF
D gene: .; V gene: TRBV7-2; J gene: TRBJ1-2; clone size: many; CDR3 DNA: TGTGCCAGCAGCTTAGCGGGCGGACAGTCAAACTATGGCTACACCTTC; CDR3 protein: CASSLAGGQSNYGYTF